Following are 6 T cell receptor beta chains from one sample sequenced in a study of T cells in tuberculosis. The assay was immunoSEQ multiplex PCR, and TCRdb's table has in-frame clones only and misses some. The table records nearly 35,000 clones, more than 85% of them present only once. The sample was PBMCs. These receptors were collected from a donor aged 10-29 years with latent tuberculosis or without tuberculosis infection.

The rearrangement joins TRBV5-6 to TRBJ1-2, with D unresolved. This CDR3 comprises 15 residues. Trimming removed 2 bases from V and 6 bases from J, with 17 bases in between. CDR1 is SGHDT, CDR2 YYEEEE, per germline. The DNA of the CDR3 is TGTGCCAGCAGCTTCCGGACGGCCCGGGGTAATGGCTACACCTTC. Protein sequence: CASSFRTARGNGYTF.

This chain uses TRBV5-6 with TRBJ1-1; D gene ambiguous. The CDR3 is 11 amino acids. V dropped 4 bases and J dropped 10 bases, with 11 bases sitting between them. CDR1 and CDR2 (germline): SGHDT, YYEEEE. CDR3 DNA sequence: TGTGCCAGCAGCGCCGGGTTTGTAGCTTTCTTT. Its translation is CASSAGFVAFF.

The J gene is TRBJ1-5, the V gene TRBV18; 7 bases match TRBD1. The CDR3 is 13 residues long. CDR1 is KGHSH, CDR2 LQKENI, per germline. V shed 4 bases, J shed 7 bases, and the junction held 4 bases outside the gene matches. DNA of the CDR3: TGTGCCAGCTCACAACAACAGGGGCAGCCCCAGCATTTT. Protein sequence: CASSQQQGQPQHF.

The V gene is TRBV19, the J gene TRBJ2-7; 8 bases align to TRBD1. The CDR3 sequence is 13 residues long. The ends lost 5 bases at V and 3 bases at J; junction bases unmatched: 3. The germline V gene encodes CDR1 LNHDA and CDR2 SQIVND (reference sequence). The CDR3 DNA reads TGTGCCAGTAGTGTGGGACAGGACTACGAGCAGTACTTC. This encodes CASSVGQDYEQYF.

This chain uses TRBV15 with TRBJ2-1, with 9 bases aligning to TRBD2. This CDR3 has 13 residues. Germline V CDR1 and CDR2: LNHNV, YYDKDF (reference sequence). V shed 8 bases, J shed 4 bases, and the junction held 3 bases outside the gene matches. The chain's CDR3 is CATQAGGYNEQFF. The CDR3, as DNA: TGTGCCACCCAGGCGGGAGGGTACAATGAGCAGTTCTTC.

The CDR3 nucleotides read TGTGCCAGCAGTGGACGACAGGGACGGACTGAAGCTTTCTTT. Amino acid sequence: CASSGRQGRTEAFF. The rearrangement uses TRBV6-1 and TRBJ1-1, with 7 bases matching TRBD1. In germline, CDR1 is MNHNS, CDR2 SASEGT. CDR3 length: 14 residues. J gave up 5 bases and V 4 bases, and 7 bases lay outside the gene matches.